The 12 T cell receptor beta chains below were found in one sample sequenced in a study of blood T cell repertoires in COVID-19. This table comes from immunoSEQ multiplex PCR, and its TCRdb copy is limited to in-frame clones, with some not included. The sample holds about 71,000 clones, 75% to 95% seen once. Sequencing was carried out using peripheral blood. The receptors were sampled from a woman in her late teens or twenties with acute or convalescent COVID-19.

In its sample, this clone was seen once. This sequence joins TRBV7-2 and TRBJ2-3; D may be TRBD2 (5 bases). The CDR3 loop spans 15 amino acids. Germline assignment: CDR1 SGHTA and CDR2 FQGNSA. V gave up 5 bases and J gave up 0 bases, with 12 bases separating them. The CDR3 region has the DNA TGTGCCAGCAGCCCGCACCCTAGCAGCACAGATACGCAGTATTTT. It translates to CASSPHPSSTDTQYF.

V usage is TRBV11-2 and J usage is TRBJ1-4; tentative D call: TRBD1 (6 bases). This CDR3 contains 15 residues. The germline V gene encodes CDR1 SGHAT and CDR2 FQNNGV. V lost 5 bases to trimming and J lost 7 bases, with 17 bases between them. CDR3 sequence reads: CASSTHGATGEKLFF. DNA of the CDR3: TGTGCCAGCAGCACCCACGGGGCGACAGGTGAAAAACTGTTTTTT.

This clone was seen a handful of times. J is TRBJ2-1 and V is TRBV3-1 (or the pseudogene TRBV3-2); a possible D gene is TRBD2 (6 bases). CDR3 length: 15 residues. Trimming took 0 bases from V and 7 from J, leaving 13 bases between them. Germline CDR1 is LGHDT and CDR2 is YNNKEL (reference sequence). CDR3 DNA: TGTGCCAGCAGCCAAGACGCGACTAGGACGAATGAGCAGTTCTTC. This gives the protein CASSQDATRTNEQFF.

The chain uses TRBV5-5 and TRBJ1-1, with 8 positions matching TRBD1. The CDR3 extends over 17 amino acids. CDR1 is SGHKS and CDR2 is YYEKEE in the germline V gene (reference sequence). The V gene end was trimmed by 3 bases and the J gene end by 1 base; junction bases not matched to a gene: 11. CDR3 sequence (DNA): TGTGCCAGCAGCTCCCCGCCGACAGGGGACACGAACACTGAAGCTTTCTTT. Translating it yields CASSSPPTGDTNTEAFF.

The chain has TRBV5-1 and TRBJ2-7; 8 positions agree with TRBD2. The CDR3 length is 15 residues. Germline loops: CDR1 SGHRS, CDR2 YFSETQ. After removal of 1 base from V and 6 bases from J, the junction contained 9 bases not matched to a gene. The CDR3 loop reads CASSLNRGGSVEQYF. The CDR3 DNA is TGCGCCAGCAGCTTGAACCGGGGGGGTTCGGTCGAGCAGTACTTC.

This clone was counted a few times. The chain combines TRBV29-1 with TRBJ1-1; no firm D call. Germline V gene sequence: CDR1 SQVTM, CDR2 ANQGSEA. V was cut by 4 bases and J by 1 base, with 7 bases left in between. This CDR3 region has 12 residues. The chain's CDR3 is CSVVVRNTEAFF. The CDR3 DNA reads TGCAGCGTTGTAGTGAGGAACACTGAAGCTTTCTTT.

The chain combines TRBV5-1 with TRBJ2-7; the D is unclear. The germline V gene encodes CDR1 SGHRS and CDR2 YFSETQ. Trimming pared 0 bases from V and 7 bases from J, leaving 14 bases between. This CDR3 comprises 14 residues. Written as DNA, the CDR3 is TGCGCCAGCAGCTTGGGTCGCGGCCTTGAGGAGCAGTACTTC. This encodes CASSLGRGLEEQYF.

The rearrangement links TRBV5-5 to TRBJ1-2; 9 bases align to TRBD1. Germline V gene data show CDR1 as SGHKS and CDR2 as YYEKEE (reference sequence). CDR3 length equals 15 residues. Losses at the gene ends were 0 bases for V and 3 bases for J; bases not matched to a gene: 3. The CDR3 loop is CASSLGTGAHYGYTF. DNA of the CDR3: TGTGCCAGCAGCTTGGGGACAGGGGCACACTATGGCTACACCTTC.

This chain joins TRBV28 and TRBJ1-4; 7 bases are a match to TRBD1. The junction had 10 bases not matched to a gene; V was cut back by 3 bases and J by 3 bases. Germline V CDR1 and CDR2: MDHEN, SYDVKM. CDR3 length: 17 amino acids. Here the CDR3 reads CASSLSLGQDSNEKLFF. The CDR3 DNA reads as TGTGCCAGCAGTTTGTCCCTCGGACAGGACTCTAATGAAAAACTGTTTTTT.

The CDR3 region is CAWSAPGLASSTDTQYF. The CDR3 DNA reads TGTGCCTGGAGTGCACCGGGACTAGCGTCTAGCACAGATACGCAGTATTTT. The rearrangement links TRBV30 to TRBJ2-3; 10 positions match TRBD2. V shed 1 base, J shed 0 bases, and the junction held 7 bases outside the gene matches. The CDR3 consists of 17 residues. Germline CDR1 is GTSNPN and CDR2 is SVGIG (reference sequence).

This rearrangement joins TRBV5-6 to TRBJ2-5, with 13 bases that match TRBD2. CDR3 length: 16 residues. V lost 4 bases to trimming and J lost 4 bases; unmatched junction nucleotides: 7. Per germline, CDR1 SGHDT and CDR2 YYEEEE. The CDR3 nucleotides are TGTGCCAGCAGCATTCTACTAGCGGGGGGGCCAGAGACCCAGTACTTC. Protein: CASSILLAGGPETQYF.

This clone appeared a single time. The sample carries other DNA sequences with the same CDR3. The rearrangement joins TRBV19 to TRBJ1-1; no clear D. V lost 1 base and J lost 1, with 4 bases in between. The CDR3 length is 13 residues. CDR1 and CDR2 from the germline V gene are LNHDA and SQIVND (reference sequence). The CDR3 sequence is CASSIGANTEAFF. The CDR3 DNA follows: TGTGCCAGTAGTATAGGAGCGAACACTGAAGCTTTCTTT. Filled out from reference TRBV19 and TRBJ1-1, the complete variable domain reads DGGITQSPKYLFRKEGQNVTLSCEQNLNHDAMYWYRQDPGQGLRLIYYSQIVNDFQKGDIAEGYSVSREKKESFPLTVTSAQKNPTAFYLCASSIGANTEAFFGQGTRLTVV.